This is a list of T cell receptor beta chains from one sample in a study of Graves' ophthalmopathy and Graves' hyperthyroidism. Each CDR3 protein is one row after TCRdb ran MiXCR on the multiplex PCR reads. The data hold roughly 170,000 distinct CDR3 sequences, with under 45% observed a single time. The specimen sequenced was peripheral blood. The receptors come from a man aged 25 to 40 with Graves' ophthalmopathy. The CDR3 runs from the conserved cysteine through the conserved F or W. Fields, in order: D gene, J gene, V gene, clone size, CDR3 DNA, CDR3 protein. D genes are given only for firm matches. Only part of the rows carry a size: once, few, many, or a class if the clone is expanded.

D: .; J: TRBJ2-7; V: TRBV14; size: many; DNA: TGTGCCAGCAGCCGAACCCCGGGGAGCTCCTACGAGCAGTACTTC; CDR3: CASSRTPGSSYEQYF
D: .; J: TRBJ2-2; V: TRBV6-1; size: .; DNA: TGTGCCAGCAGTGGAGCAACAAGGGGCACCGGGGAGCTGTTTTTT; CDR3: CASSGATRGTGELFF
D: TRBD1; J: TRBJ1-6; V: TRBV2; size: many; DNA: TGTGCCAGCAGTGAAGAGGGGGCGCGTTTTGGTTCACCCCTCCACTTT; CDR3: CASSEEGARFGSPLHF
D: TRBD2; J: TRBJ2-7; V: TRBV12-3/TRBV12-4; size: .; DNA: TGTGCCAGCAGTTATTCGGGACTAGCGGGAAACGAGCAGTACTTC; CDR3: CASSYSGLAGNEQYF
D: .; J: TRBJ2-7; V: TRBV28; size: many; DNA: TGTGCCAGCAGTCGGGACACTTCCTACGAGCAGTACTTC; CDR3: CASSRDTSYEQYF
D: .; J: TRBJ1-2; V: TRBV6-2/TRBV6-3; size: many; DNA: TGTGCCAGCAGTTACGGGCAGGGCCTCTATGGCTACACCTTC; CDR3: CASSYGQGLYGYTF
D: TRBD1; J: TRBJ1-3; V: TRBV6-5; size: .; DNA: TGTGCCAGCAGTTTCCCACAGGGGGGCACCATATATTTT; CDR3: CASSFPQGGTIYF
D: TRBD2; J: TRBJ2-7; V: TRBV28; size: many; DNA: TGTGCCAGCAGGGGGACTAGCGGGGGCTACGAGCAGTACTTC; CDR3: CASRGTSGGYEQYF
D: TRBD1; J: TRBJ2-7; V: TRBV6-2/TRBV6-3; size: .; DNA: TGTGCCAGCAGTTACCGCACAGGGGAGTTTAACTACGAGCAGTACTTC; CDR3: CASSYRTGEFNYEQYF
D: TRBD2; J: TRBJ2-7; V: TRBV7-2; size: many; DNA: TGTGCCAGCAGCTCCAGCGGGAGGGCCTTAAACGAGCAGTACTTC; CDR3: CASSSSGRALNEQYF
D: .; J: TRBJ2-7; V: TRBV12-3/TRBV12-4; size: .; DNA: TGTGCCAGCAGTCCCCAAGGACGCCCATACGAGCAGTACTTC; CDR3: CASSPQGRPYEQYF
D: TRBD2; J: TRBJ2-5; V: TRBV7-2; size: .; DNA: TGTGCCAGCAGACGCAGCGGGAGGGGGCGTGAGACCCAGTACTTC; CDR3: CASRRSGRGRETQYF
D: TRBD1; J: TRBJ2-5; V: TRBV6-1; size: few; DNA: TGTGCCAGCAGTCCCGGACAGGGGTACCAAGAGACCCAGTACTTC; CDR3: CASSPGQGYQETQYF
D: .; J: TRBJ2-2; V: TRBV6-5; size: .; DNA: TGTGCCAGCAGTTCCGGGGACCGGGAGCTGTTTTTT; CDR3: CASSSGDRELFF
D: .; J: TRBJ2-2; V: TRBV7-8; size: many; DNA: TGTGCCAGCAGTCGTAAACGGGAGCCCGAGGGGGAGCTGTTTTTT; CDR3: CASSRKREPEGELFF
D: .; J: TRBJ2-5; V: TRBV6-2/TRBV6-3; size: many; DNA: TGTGCCAGCAGTACCGTGGGGGAGGCAGAGACCCAGTACTTC; CDR3: CASSTVGEAETQYF
D: .; J: TRBJ2-2; V: TRBV7-2; size: many; DNA: TGTGCCAGCAGCTTAGACTCCCCCGGGGAGCTGTTTTTT; CDR3: CASSLDSPGELFF
D: TRBD2; J: TRBJ2-4; V: TRBV7-8; size: .; DNA: TGTGCCAGCAGCCTAGCGGGGGCGGGAAACATTCAGTACTTC; CDR3: CASSLAGAGNIQYF
D: .; J: TRBJ1-1; V: TRBV6-1; size: few; DNA: TGTGCCAGCAGTGAGCCGTTGGGGGGATTGGACACTGAAGCTTTCTTT; CDR3: CASSEPLGGLDTEAFF
D: .; J: TRBJ2-5; V: TRBV7-9; size: many; DNA: TGTGCCAGCAGCTTGGACATAGGGGAGACCCAGTACTTC; CDR3: CASSLDIGETQYF
D: .; J: TRBJ2-5; V: TRBV6-2/TRBV6-3; size: .; DNA: TGTGCCAGCAGATTTCGACAGGCGCGAGAGACCCAGTACTTC; CDR3: CASRFRQARETQYF
D: TRBD2; J: TRBJ2-2; V: TRBV12-3/TRBV12-4; size: many; DNA: TGTGCCAGCAGTTACCCTAGCGGTGTAACCGGGGAGCTGTTTTTT; CDR3: CASSYPSGVTGELFF
D: .; J: TRBJ1-1; V: TRBV7-9; size: .; DNA: TGTGCCAGCAGCCCGGATGGTATCCCTGAAGCTTTCTTT; CDR3: CASSPDGIPEAFF
D: .; J: TRBJ1-5; V: TRBV6-1; size: .; DNA: TGTGCCAGCAGTGAAGGTGTGCCCGGCAATCAGCCCCAGCATTTT; CDR3: CASSEGVPGNQPQHF
D: .; J: TRBJ2-7; V: TRBV7-2; size: .; DNA: TGTGCCAGCAGCTCGGAGGGGGGCGAGCAGTACTTC; CDR3: CASSSEGGEQYF
D: .; J: TRBJ2-2; V: TRBV7-2; size: many; DNA: TGTGCCAGCAGTCCGGGACTCCCACCCGGGGAGCTGTTTTTT; CDR3: CASSPGLPPGELFF
D: .; J: TRBJ2-5; V: TRBV19; size: .; DNA: TGTGCCAGTACCCCCGGGGGCGGGGAGGAGACCCAGTACTTC; CDR3: CASTPGGGEETQYF
D: .; J: TRBJ2-5; V: TRBV7-8; size: .; DNA: TGTGCCAGCAGCTTAGATAGCCTTCAAGAGACCCAGTACTTC; CDR3: CASSLDSLQETQYF
D: .; J: TRBJ1-2; V: TRBV12-3/TRBV12-4; size: .; DNA: TGTGCCAGCAGTTTAAACCAGGGTGGTGGCTACACCTTC; CDR3: CASSLNQGGGYTF
D: .; J: TRBJ2-7; V: TRBV28; size: many; DNA: TGTGCCAGCAGTGCCTCCGGGACGGGCACCTACGAGCAGTACTTC; CDR3: CASSASGTGTYEQYF
D: .; J: TRBJ1-2; V: TRBV28; size: .; DNA: TGTGCCAGCAGGGAAGGGCAGGCCTATGGCTACACCTTC; CDR3: CASREGQAYGYTF
D: TRBD1; J: TRBJ1-2; V: TRBV6-1; size: .; DNA: TGTGCCAGCAGTCTTAGGACAGGGCCGAAATATGGCTACACCTTC; CDR3: CASSLRTGPKYGYTF
D: TRBD2; J: TRBJ2-7; V: TRBV7-8; size: .; DNA: TGTGCCAGCAGCTTAGATCTAGCGGGGATCTACGAGCAGTACTTC; CDR3: CASSLDLAGIYEQYF
D: TRBD1; J: TRBJ1-6; V: TRBV28; size: many; DNA: TGTGCCAGCAGTTTCCGGACAGGGGGTTATAATTCACCCCTCCACTTT; CDR3: CASSFRTGGYNSPLHF
D: .; J: TRBJ1-1; V: TRBV6-5; size: few; DNA: TGTGCCAGCAGTTTAACAGTGAACACTGAAGCTTTCTTT; CDR3: CASSLTVNTEAFF
D: .; J: TRBJ2-7; V: TRBV20-1; size: many; DNA: TGCAGTGCTACCGAGACAACAAGCTCCTACGAGCAGTACTTC; CDR3: CSATETTSSYEQYF
D: .; J: TRBJ1-1; V: TRBV5-1; size: .; DNA: TGCGCCAGCAGCTCCTCGGGGCTGGGGAACACTGAAGCTTTCTTT; CDR3: CASSSSGLGNTEAFF
D: .; J: TRBJ2-7; V: TRBV6-5; size: few; DNA: TGTGCCAGCAGTTACTCTTCAGATATCACCTACGAGCAGTACTTC; CDR3: CASSYSSDITYEQYF
D: TRBD1; J: TRBJ1-1; V: TRBV12-3/TRBV12-4; size: many; DNA: TGTGCCAGCAGATTGACAGGGCTCACTGAAGCTTTCTTT; CDR3: CASRLTGLTEAFF
D: .; J: TRBJ1-2; V: TRBV7-2; size: .; DNA: TGTGCCAGCAGCCCCCGTGAAGGAGGCTATGGCTACACCTTC; CDR3: CASSPREGGYGYTF
D: .; J: TRBJ2-7; V: TRBV15; size: many; DNA: TGTGCCACCAGCGAGGGGGGGGACGAGCAGTACTTC; CDR3: CATSEGGDEQYF
D: .; J: TRBJ1-5; V: TRBV12-3/TRBV12-4; size: .; DNA: TGTGCCAGCAGTTCTAGGACTGTCAATCAGCCCCAGCATTTT; CDR3: CASSSRTVNQPQHF
D: .; J: TRBJ2-3; V: TRBV25-1; size: many; DNA: TGTGCCACCACTTGGTACCTCACAGATACGCAGTATTTT; CDR3: CATTWYLTDTQYF
D: .; J: TRBJ2-7; V: TRBV6-5; size: .; DNA: TGTGCCAGCAGTTACGGCAGGGTATACGAGCAGTACTTC; CDR3: CASSYGRVYEQYF
D: TRBD1; J: TRBJ1-1; V: TRBV6-1; size: once; DNA: TGTGCCAGCAGAGACAAGGGGGGACAGTTTGAAGCTTTCTTT; CDR3: CASRDKGGQFEAFF
D: .; J: TRBJ1-5; V: TRBV28; size: many; DNA: TGTGCCAGCAGTTCGGTGGGCGGGGGGTCTGATCAGCCCCAGCATTTT; CDR3: CASSSVGGGSDQPQHF
D: .; J: TRBJ1-1; V: TRBV30; size: many; DNA: TGTGCCGGGCAGTGGGGAGTACCTGAAGCTTTCTTT; CDR3: CAGQWGVPEAFF
D: .; J: TRBJ1-1; V: TRBV6-1; size: .; DNA: TGTGCCAGCAGTCTTACTATCAAGAACACTGAAGCTTTCTTT; CDR3: CASSLTIKNTEAFF
D: .; J: TRBJ2-5; V: TRBV12-3/TRBV12-4; size: few; DNA: TGTGCCAGCAGTTACGGGAGAAGTCCAGAAACCCAGTACTTC; CDR3: CASSYGRSPETQYF
D: .; J: TRBJ1-1; V: TRBV6-2/TRBV6-3; size: .; DNA: TGTGCCAGCAGTTATCTTGACGGCACTGAAGCTTTCTTT; CDR3: CASSYLDGTEAFF
D: .; J: TRBJ2-5; V: TRBV11-2; size: many; DNA: TGTGCCAGCAGCTTAGATCGCTCTTGGGCCCAAGAGACCCAGTACTTC; CDR3: CASSLDRSWAQETQYF
D: .; J: TRBJ2-4; V: TRBV28; size: .; DNA: TGTGCCAGCATGGAGGGGCCGTACAAAAACATTCAGTACTTC; CDR3: CASMEGPYKNIQYF